The TCR beta chain under discussion was sequenced for a study of Ad26.COV2.S vaccination and SARS-CoV-2 variants. The V and J ends lost 4 bases and 6 bases respectively, with 15 bases between them. This CDR3 has 15 residues. Germline V gene data show CDR1 as LGHNA and CDR2 as YNFKEQ. Generated by immunoSEQ multiplex PCR, the TCRdb table keeps only in-frame clones and is missing some. The sample contains fewer than 400,000 clones, around 91% of which appear only once. Stated treatment: approximately 18 received Ad26.COV2.S at low or high dose, single or two shots; five or six received placebo; per-sample allocation not given. The study sampled participants on day 63 after the first vaccine or placebo injection.

The specimen comprised peripheral blood, sampled in a trial of Ad26.COV2.S vaccine versus placebo. The chain recombines TRBV4-2 with TRBJ2-2; D is tentatively TRBD1 or TRBD2 (5 bases each). The sequence was collected from a person between 18 and 65 years old who received the Ad26.COV2.S COVID-19 vaccine or a placebo. The CDR3 coding sequence is TGTGCCAGCAGCCTTGAGGGGTCGTTCGCCGGGGAGCTGTTTTTT. Encoded protein: CASSLEGSFAGELFF.